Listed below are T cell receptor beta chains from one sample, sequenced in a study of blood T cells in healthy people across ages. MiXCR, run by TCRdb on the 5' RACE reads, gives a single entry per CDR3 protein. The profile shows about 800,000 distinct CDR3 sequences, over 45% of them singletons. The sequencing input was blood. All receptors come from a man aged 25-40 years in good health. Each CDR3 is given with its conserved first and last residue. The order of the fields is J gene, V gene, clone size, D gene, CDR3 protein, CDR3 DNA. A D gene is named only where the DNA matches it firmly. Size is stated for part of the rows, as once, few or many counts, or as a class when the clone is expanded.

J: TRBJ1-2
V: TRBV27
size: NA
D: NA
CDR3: CASSLYPSGRSEYGYTF
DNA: TGTGCCAGCAGTTTATACCCCTCAGGCAGATCAGAATATGGCTACACCTTC

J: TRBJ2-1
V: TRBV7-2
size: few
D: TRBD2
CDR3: CASSRTSGPSYNEQFF
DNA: TGTGCCAGCAGTCGGACTAGCGGACCATCCTACAATGAGCAGTTCTTC

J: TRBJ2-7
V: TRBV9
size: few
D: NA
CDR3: CASSVAISSVAPYEQYF
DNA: TGTGCCAGCAGCGTAGCCATCTCTAGCGTAGCACCCTACGAGCAGTACTTC

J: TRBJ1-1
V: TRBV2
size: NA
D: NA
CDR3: CASGETVLNTEAFF
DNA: TGTGCCAGCGGGGAGACAGTATTGAACACTGAAGCTTTCTTT

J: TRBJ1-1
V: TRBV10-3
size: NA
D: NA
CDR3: CAISDRQGLNTEAFF
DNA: TGTGCCATCAGTGATAGGCAGGGCCTGAACACTGAAGCTTTCTTT

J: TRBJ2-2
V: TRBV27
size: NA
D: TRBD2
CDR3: CASRPTGTSGTGELFF
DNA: TGTGCCAGCAGGCCCACCGGGACTAGCGGTACCGGGGAGCTGTTTTTT

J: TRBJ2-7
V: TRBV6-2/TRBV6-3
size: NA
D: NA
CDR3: CASSYTIVASSPYEQYF
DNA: TGTGCCAGCAGTTATACGATTGTCGCTAGCTCACCCTACGAGCAGTACTTC

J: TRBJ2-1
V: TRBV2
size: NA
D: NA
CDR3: CASSATSPRGYNEQFF
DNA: TGTGCCAGCAGCGCTACAAGCCCCCGGGGCTACAATGAGCAGTTCTTC

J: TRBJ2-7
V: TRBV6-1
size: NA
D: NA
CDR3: CASSEASSPSYEQYF
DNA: TGTGCCAGCAGTGAAGCCTCCTCACCATCCTACGAGCAGTACTTC

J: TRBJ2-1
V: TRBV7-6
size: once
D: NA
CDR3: CASSPEGGRWNEQFF
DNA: TGTGCCAGCAGCCCGGAGGGGGGGCGCTGGAATGAGCAGTTCTTC

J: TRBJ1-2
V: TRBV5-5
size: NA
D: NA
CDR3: CASSLAPVNYGYTF
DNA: TGTGCCAGCAGCTTGGCTCCTGTAAACTATGGCTACACCTTC

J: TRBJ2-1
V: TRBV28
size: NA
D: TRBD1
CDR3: CASSFIRGLRGNEQFF
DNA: TGTGCCAGCAGTTTCATTAGGGGGCTCAGAGGTAATGAGCAGTTCTTC

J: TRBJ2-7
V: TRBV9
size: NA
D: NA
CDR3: CAGSVEARRGLDEQYF
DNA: TGTGCCGGCAGCGTAGAGGCGAGGAGGGGGCTCGACGAGCAGTACTTC

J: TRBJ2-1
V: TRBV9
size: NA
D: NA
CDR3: CASSVQGRENGEQFF
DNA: TGTGCCAGCAGCGTCCAGGGCAGGGAGAATGGTGAGCAGTTCTTC

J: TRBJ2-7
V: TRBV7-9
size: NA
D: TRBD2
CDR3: CASSKSGGYEQYF
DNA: TGTGCCAGCAGCAAAAGCGGGGGCTACGAGCAGTACTTC

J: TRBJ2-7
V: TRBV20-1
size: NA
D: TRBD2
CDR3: CSARKLAGAIEQYF
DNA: TGCAGTGCTAGAAAACTAGCGGGAGCGATCGAGCAGTACTTC

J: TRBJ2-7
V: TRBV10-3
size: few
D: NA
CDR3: CAISESQSYEQYF
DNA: TGTGCCATCAGTGAGTCACAGTCCTACGAGCAGTACTTC

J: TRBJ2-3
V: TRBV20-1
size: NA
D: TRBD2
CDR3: CSALEADQAGGVDTQYF
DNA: TGCAGTGCCCTAGAGGCCGACCAAGCGGGGGGTGTGGATACGCAGTATTTT

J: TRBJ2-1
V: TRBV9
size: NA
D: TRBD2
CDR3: CASSVGTSGGNEQFF
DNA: TGTGCCAGCAGCGTAGGCACTAGCGGGGGCAATGAGCAGTTCTTC

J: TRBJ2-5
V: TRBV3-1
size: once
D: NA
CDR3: CASSQDPRVQETQYF
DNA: TGTGCCAGCAGCCAAGACCCCAGGGTACAAGAGACCCAGTACTTC

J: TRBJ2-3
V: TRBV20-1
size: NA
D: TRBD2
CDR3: CTAAGLAGGSTDTQYF
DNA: TGCACAGCCGCGGGACTAGCGGGAGGATCAACAGATACGCAGTATTTT

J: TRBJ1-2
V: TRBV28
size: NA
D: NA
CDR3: CASSWGSQLYGYTF
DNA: TGTGCCAGCAGTTGGGGGTCCCAACTCTATGGCTACACCTTC

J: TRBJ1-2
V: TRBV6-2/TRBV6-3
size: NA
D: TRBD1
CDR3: CASSRDSLFGYTF
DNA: TGTGCCAGCAGTCGGGACAGTCTTTTCGGCTACACCTTC

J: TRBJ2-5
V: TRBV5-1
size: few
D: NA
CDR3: CASSMLGVEETQYF
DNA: TGCGCCAGCAGCATGCTTGGGGTGGAAGAGACCCAGTACTTC

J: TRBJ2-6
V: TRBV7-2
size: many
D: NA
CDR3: CASSLVHEGLNVLTF
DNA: TGTGCCAGCAGCTTAGTACATGAAGGACTCAACGTCCTGACTTTC

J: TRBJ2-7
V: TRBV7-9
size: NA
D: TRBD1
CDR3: CASSRQGGGYEQYF
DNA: TGTGCCAGCAGCAGACAGGGTGGGGGTTACGAGCAGTACTTC

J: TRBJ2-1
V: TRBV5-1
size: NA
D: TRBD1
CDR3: CASSLSRGTYNEQFF
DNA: TGCGCCAGCAGCCTTTCCAGGGGGACCTACAATGAGCAGTTCTTC

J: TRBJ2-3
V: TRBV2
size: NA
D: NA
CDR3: CASSTRAGTDTQYF
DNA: TGTGCCAGCAGTACCCGAGCGGGCACAGATACGCAGTATTTT

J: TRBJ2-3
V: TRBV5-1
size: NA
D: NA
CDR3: CASSFSAGASTDTQYF
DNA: TGCGCCAGCAGCTTTAGTGCAGGGGCCAGCACAGATACGCAGTATTTT

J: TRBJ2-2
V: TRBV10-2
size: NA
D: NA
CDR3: CASTLGVTGELFF
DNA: TGCGCCAGCACCCTCGGAGTCACCGGGGAGCTGTTTTTT

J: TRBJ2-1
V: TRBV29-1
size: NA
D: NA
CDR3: CSATVFETQFF
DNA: TGCAGCGCGACAGTTTTCGAGACCCAGTTCTTC

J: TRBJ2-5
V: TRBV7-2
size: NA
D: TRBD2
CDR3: CASSSRLADQETQYF
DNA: TGTGCCAGCAGCTCACGCCTAGCGGACCAAGAGACCCAGTACTTC

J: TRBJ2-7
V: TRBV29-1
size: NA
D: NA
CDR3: CSIEGRTSYEQYF
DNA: TGCAGCATTGAGGGCAGGACCTCCTACGAGCAGTACTTC

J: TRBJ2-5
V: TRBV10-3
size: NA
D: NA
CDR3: CAISRRGQETQYF
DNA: TGTGCCATCAGTAGGCGCGGACAAGAGACCCAGTACTTC

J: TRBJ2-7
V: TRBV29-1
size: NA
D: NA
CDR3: CGVAGQSRTEQYF
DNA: TGCGGCGTTGCTGGACAGTCAAGAACCGAGCAGTACTTC

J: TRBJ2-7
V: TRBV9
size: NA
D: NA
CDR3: CASSVIVPGGTYEQYF
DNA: TGTGCCAGCAGCGTAATTGTCCCCGGGGGTACCTACGAGCAGTACTTC

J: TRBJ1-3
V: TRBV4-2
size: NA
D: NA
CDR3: CASSQGPPGNTIYF
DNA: TGTGCCAGCAGCCAAGGTCCACCTGGGAACACCATATATTTT

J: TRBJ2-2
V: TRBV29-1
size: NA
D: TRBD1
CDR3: CSGQETGELFF
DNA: TGCAGTGGACAGGAGACCGGGGAGCTGTTTTTT

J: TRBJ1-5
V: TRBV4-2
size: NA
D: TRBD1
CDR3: CASSRTGTGSHSSNQPQHF
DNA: TGTGCCAGCAGCCGAACCGGGACAGGGTCCCACTCAAGCAATCAGCCCCAGCATTTT

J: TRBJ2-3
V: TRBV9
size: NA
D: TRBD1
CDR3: CASSPTQGARDTQYF
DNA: TGTGCCAGCAGCCCCACGCAGGGGGCGAGAGATACGCAGTATTTT

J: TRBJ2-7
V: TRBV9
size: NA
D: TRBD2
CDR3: CASSVGPTSGNYEQYF
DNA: TGTGCCAGCAGCGTAGGGCCGACTAGCGGGAACTACGAGCAGTACTTC

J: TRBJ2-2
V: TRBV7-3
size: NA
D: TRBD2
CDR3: CASSGGAAGGTGELFF
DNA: TGTGCCAGCAGCGGGGGGGCTGCGGGAGGAACCGGGGAGCTGTTTTTT

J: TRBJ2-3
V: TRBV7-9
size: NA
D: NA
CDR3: CASSFPLLATSTDTQYF
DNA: TGTGCCAGCAGCTTCCCTCTCCTAGCTACTAGCACAGATACGCAGTATTTT

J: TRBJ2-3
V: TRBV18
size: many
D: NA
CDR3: CASSPNTDTQYF
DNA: TGTGCCAGCAGCCCCAACACAGATACGCAGTATTTT

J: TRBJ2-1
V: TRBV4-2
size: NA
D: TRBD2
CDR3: CASSPRLSGGYNEQFF
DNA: TGTGCCAGCAGCCCGAGGCTTAGCGGGGGCTACAATGAGCAGTTCTTC